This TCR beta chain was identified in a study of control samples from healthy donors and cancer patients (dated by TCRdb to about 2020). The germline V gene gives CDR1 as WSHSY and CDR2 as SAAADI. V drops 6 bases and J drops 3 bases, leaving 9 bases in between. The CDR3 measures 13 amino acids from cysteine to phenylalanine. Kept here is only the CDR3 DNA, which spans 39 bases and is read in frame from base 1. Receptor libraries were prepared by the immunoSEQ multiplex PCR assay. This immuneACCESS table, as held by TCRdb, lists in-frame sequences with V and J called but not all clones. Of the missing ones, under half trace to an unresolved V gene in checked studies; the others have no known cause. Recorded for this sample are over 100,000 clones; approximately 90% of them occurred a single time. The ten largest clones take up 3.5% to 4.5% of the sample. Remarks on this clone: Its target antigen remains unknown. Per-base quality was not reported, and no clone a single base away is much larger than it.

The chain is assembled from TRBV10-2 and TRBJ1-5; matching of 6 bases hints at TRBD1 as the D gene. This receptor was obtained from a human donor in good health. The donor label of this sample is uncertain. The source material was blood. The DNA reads TGCGCCAGCAGAGGACAGAACAATCAGCCCCAGCATTTT. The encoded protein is CASRGQNNQPQHF.